Presented here are 6 T cell receptor beta chains from one specimen sequenced in a study of a mutant IDH1 vaccine in newly diagnosed glioma. Their recognized antigens are unknown. Measured with immunoSEQ multiplex PCR; TCRdb has only the in-frame clones, and not every one. The sample yields about 56,000 clones, roughly 76% seen once. Time point meaning: week 47, end of study. The content of each vaccine dose was 300 ug of mutant IDH1 20-mer peptide, and topical imiquimod accompanied it. Sequencing was performed on PBMCs, taken from a glioma patient whose treatment included an IDH1 peptide vaccine. The receptor set was obtained from a man in his forties or fifties with glioma.

The genes are TRBV4-1 and TRBJ2-1; D remains unclear. The germline CDR1 and CDR2 sequences are MGHRA and YSYEKL. Trimming left V 0 bases short and J 0 bases short, with 9 bases between. The CDR3 is 16 residues long. The CDR3 DNA follows: TGCGCCAGCAGCCAAGATGCGCTAGTCTCCTACAATGAGCAGTTCTTC. Residues: CASSQDALVSYNEQFF.

This sequence joins TRBV29-1 and TRBJ1-1; possible D gene TRBD1, 5 bases. Trimming took off 4 bases at V and 5 bases at J, with 17 bases between the two ends. Germline-derived CDR1 and CDR2 are SQVTM and ANQGSEA. The CDR3 spans 14 residues. The CDR3 protein is CSVAAGLLRTEAFF. DNA for the CDR3: TGCAGCGTTGCGGCAGGGCTCTTAAGGACTGAAGCTTTCTTT.

The chain employs TRBV5-7 and TRBJ1-1, with a weak D call TRBD1 (5 bases). TRBV5-7 is an open reading frame, and its role is uncertain. The V gene lost 7 bases and the J gene lost 1 base, with 17 bases spanning the gap. This CDR3 contains 15 residues. Here the CDR3 reads CASPWGGRSNTEAFF. CDR3 nucleotides: TGTGCCAGCCCTTGGGGGGGGAGATCGAACACTGAAGCTTTCTTT.

J is TRBJ1-4 and V is TRBV9, with 7 bases lining up with TRBD1. Germline CDR1 is SGDLS and CDR2 is YYNGEE. Trimming took 3 bases from V and 8 from J; bases not matched to a gene: 10. CDR3 length equals 15 residues. The CDR3 here is CASSARTGGGEKLFF. The CDR3 bases are TGTGCCAGCAGCGCCCGGACAGGAGGGGGGGAAAAACTGTTTTTT.

The genes are TRBV4-3 and TRBJ1-3; D unclear. This CDR3 has 16 amino acids. The germline gives CDR1 LGHNA, CDR2 YSLEER. V dropped 0 bases and J dropped 0 bases, with 9 bases sitting between them. The CDR3 reads CASSQDRRISGNTIYF. In nucleotides, the CDR3 is TGCGCCAGCAGCCAAGATAGGAGGATCTCTGGAAACACCATATATTTT.

This chain connects TRBV28 to TRBJ1-2; D gene ambiguous. V lost 2 bases and J 8 bases, leaving 9 bases between the germline ends. The germline V gene has CDR1 MDHEN and CDR2 SYDVKM. The CDR3 spans 12 residues. The CDR3 spells CASSLGTRGYTF. CDR3 sequence (DNA): TGTGCCAGCAGTTTAGGAACCCGCGGCTACACCTTC.